This T cell receptor (beta chain) was profiled in a study of cytomegalovirus exposure and HLA in healthy donors. As for the study in general: The platform used for the roughly 130 validation repertoires matched that of the 650 to 750 first-cohort repertoires, a later analysis reported.

This clone came up once. From the approximately 120-subject validation cohort, which was separate from the roughly 610-subject first cohort, the donors were drawn. Assay: immunoSEQ multiplex PCR; the TCRdb copy retains only in-frame clones and omits some. The sample comprises more than 95,000 clones, about 96% of which are singletons, and less than 2% rests with the top ten. V was cut by 8 bases and J by 4 bases, with 18 bases left in between. CDR1 SGHTA and CDR2 FQGTGA come from the germline V gene. The CDR3 is 15 amino acids. This sequence originates from a man between 18 and 35 years old in good health and CMV-seronegative. The specimen sequenced was PBMCs. V is TRBV7-3 and J is TRBJ2-1; the D gene is possibly TRBD2 (7 bases). The CDR3, as DNA: TGTGCCAGCGGCCCACCGGGGGGCCGTTACAATGAGCAGTTCTTC. It is translated as CASGPPGGRYNEQFF.